The source of this T cell receptor beta chain is a study of T cell repertoires in cytomegalovirus infection. Whole-study context: Shared public TCR beta signatures pointed to both CMV infection and a matching HLA type.

Trimming cost V 0 bases and J 5 bases, with 8 bases left between them. Germline V CDR1 and CDR2: DFQATT, SNEGSKA (reference sequence). The CDR3 runs 13 residues. MiXCR, applied by TCRdb to the reads, yields one record per CDR3 protein. The sample holds about 530,000 distinct CDR3 sequences; around 27% are singletons and the top ten take 13%. Findings of the study overall: Carriers of CMV and the relevant HLA type were discriminated by public TCR beta frequency. CMV-specific TCR beta clonotypes restricted by HLA-C were the ones dominating the ex vivo response.

With regard to this clonotype: Its antigen is not known.

Sequenced sample: PBMCs. This chain connects TRBV20-1 to TRBJ2-1; D might be TRBD1 or TRBD2, each matching 5 bases. The receptor was derived from a human donor in good health (CMV status not recorded). Some clones in this sample may be carry-over from other donors' samples. The DNA for the CDR3 is TGCAGTGCTAGAGATCGAGGGGACAATGAGCAGTTCTTC. Encoded protein: CSARDRGDNEQFF.